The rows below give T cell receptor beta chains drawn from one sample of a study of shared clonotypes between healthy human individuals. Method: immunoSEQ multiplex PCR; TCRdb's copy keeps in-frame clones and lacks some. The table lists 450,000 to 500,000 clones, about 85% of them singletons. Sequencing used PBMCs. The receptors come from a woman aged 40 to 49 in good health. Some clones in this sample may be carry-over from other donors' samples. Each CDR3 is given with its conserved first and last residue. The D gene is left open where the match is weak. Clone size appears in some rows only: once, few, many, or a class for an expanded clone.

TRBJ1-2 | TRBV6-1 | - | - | TGTGCCAGCAGTCCCCTAGGAGGGGGAGATGGCTACACCTTC | CASSPLGGGDGYTF
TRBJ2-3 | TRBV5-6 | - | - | TGTGCCAGCAGCTTGGGGGCGGGAAGCACAGATACGCAGTATTTT | CASSLGAGSTDTQYF
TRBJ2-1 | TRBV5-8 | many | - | TGTGCCAGCAGCCCGGGACTCCCAGCCTACAATGAGCAGTTCTTC | CASSPGLPAYNEQFF
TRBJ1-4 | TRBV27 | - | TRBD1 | TGTGCCAGCAGTATTCAGGGGGGGGCGGCGGAAAAACTGTTTTTT | CASSIQGGAAEKLFF
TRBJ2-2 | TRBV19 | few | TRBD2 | TGTGCCAGTAGTTCCGGGACTAGCGGGATTCCGGGGGAGCTGTTTTTT | CASSSGTSGIPGELFF
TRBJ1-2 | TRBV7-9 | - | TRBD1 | TGTGCCAGCAGCTCAGTGACAGGGGGCAAGGCTGGCTACACCTTC | CASSSVTGGKAGYTF
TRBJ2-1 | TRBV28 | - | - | TGTGCCAGCAGCCCCCCCACCTTTCGCTCCAATGAGCAGTTCTTC | CASSPPTFRSNEQFF
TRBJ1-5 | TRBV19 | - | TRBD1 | TGTGCCAGTAGAGGCCCAGGGGGCGTTCGCAATCAGCCCCAGCATTTT | CASRGPGGVRNQPQHF
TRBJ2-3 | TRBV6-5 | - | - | TGTGCCAGCAGTCCCTGGGCGGGTAGGGCAGATACGCAGTATTTT | CASSPWAGRADTQYF
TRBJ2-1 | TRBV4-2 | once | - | TGTGCCAGCAGCCAAGGTGGTGGGGCTAATAACCAGCAGTTCTTC | CASSQGGGANNQQFF
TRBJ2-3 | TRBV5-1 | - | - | TGCGCCAGTAGTACCGGTAATACGCAGTATTTT | CASSTGNTQYF
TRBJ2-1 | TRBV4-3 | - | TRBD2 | TGCGCCAGCAGCCAAGATCGGGCGCGGGAGATTGAATATGAGCAGTTCTTC | CASSQDRAREIEYEQFF
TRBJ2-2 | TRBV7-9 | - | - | TGTGCCAGCAAGACCTTGAACACCGGGGAGCTGTTTTTT | CASKTLNTGELFF
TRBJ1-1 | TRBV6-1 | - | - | TGTGCCAGCAGTGGGAGAGGGCAGACTGAAGCTTTCTTT | CASSGRGQTEAFF
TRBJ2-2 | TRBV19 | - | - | TGTGCCAGTAGTATAGGGTGGGACACCGGGGAGCTGTTTTTT | CASSIGWDTGELFF
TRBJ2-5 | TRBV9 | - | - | TGTGCCAGCAGCTCCCCGTTTGGGGGGGCGTCTATGGAGACCCAGTACTTC | CASSSPFGGASMETQYF
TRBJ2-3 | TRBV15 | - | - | TGTGCCACCAGCAGAGATAGGGAGAACACAGATACGCAGTATTTT | CATSRDRENTDTQYF
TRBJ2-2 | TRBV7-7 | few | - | TGTGCCAGCAGTGTGGACAGACTGACCGGGGAGCTGTTTTTT | CASSVDRLTGELFF
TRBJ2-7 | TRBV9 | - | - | TGTGCCAGCAGCGTAGATCAGGCCACCTACGAGCAGTACTTC | CASSVDQATYEQYF
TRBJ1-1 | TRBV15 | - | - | TGTGCCACAAGGAGGGGAGGGAACACTGAAGCTTTCTTT | CATRRGGNTEAFF
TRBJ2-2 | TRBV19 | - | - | TGTGCCAGTAATAGGCAGGGCTTTAGGGCCGGGGAGCTGTTTTTT | CASNRQGFRAGELFF
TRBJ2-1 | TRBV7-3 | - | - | TGTGCCAGCTCACCAGAGGGCAGTAACTACAATGAGCAGTTCTTC | CASSPEGSNYNEQFF
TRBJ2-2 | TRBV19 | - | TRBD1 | TGTGCCAGCCCCGAGACAGGGCATCCCGGGGAGCTGTTTTTT | CASPETGHPGELFF
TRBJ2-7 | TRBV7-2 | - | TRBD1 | TGTGCCAGCAGCTTGGCGACAGGGTTGTACGAGCAGTACTTC | CASSLATGLYEQYF